Each of the 8 T cell receptor beta chains below was sequenced from the same sample in a study of beta chain features in type 1 diabetes. The entirety of the isolated RNA underwent reverse transcription, so expressed TCRB transcripts were sequenced. The assay was immunoSEQ multiplex PCR, and TCRdb's table has in-frame clones only and misses some. The sample records a few hundred thousand clones, about 14% being singletons. The sample was naive CD4+ T cells from blood. The receptors were sampled from a young woman in good health.

The V gene is TRBV28, the J gene TRBJ1-5; D not certain. Germline CDR1 MDHEN, CDR2 SYDVKM. The CDR3 consists of 15 residues. Trimming removed 7 bases at V and 3 bases at J, with 16 bases between. The CDR3 spells CASITPAGTNQPQHF. The CDR3 DNA follows: TGTGCCAGCATCACTCCTGCAGGAACCAATCAGCCCCAGCATTTT.

The V call is TRBV5-1, the J call TRBJ1-5; unclear D gene. The CDR3 covers 15 residues. Germline CDR1 is SGHRS and CDR2 is YFSETQ. The ends were cut back, 0 bases at V and 0 bases at J, with 7 bases in the middle. CDR3 in DNA: TGCGCCAGCAGCTTGGGACACAATAGCAATCAGCCCCAGCATTTT. It is translated as CASSLGHNSNQPQHF.

The chain carries TRBV7-6 and TRBJ1-1; 7 bases match TRBD1. The J segment lost 0 bases and the V segment lost 5 bases, leaving 6 bases of the junction unmatched. The CDR3 is made up of 15 amino acids. The germline V gene encodes CDR1 SGHVS and CDR2 FNYEAQ. CDR3 residues: CASSTGQRLNTEAFF. The CDR3 coding sequence is TGTGCCAGCAGCACGGGACAGCGGTTGAACACTGAAGCTTTCTTT. Filled out from reference TRBV7-6 and TRBJ1-1, the complete variable domain reads GAGVSQSPRYKVTKRGQDVALRCDPISGHVSLYWYRQALGQGPEFLTYFNYEAQQDKSGLPNDRFSAERPEGSISTLTIQRTEQRDSAMYRCASSTGQRLNTEAFFGQGTRLTVV.

This sequence joins TRBV7-9 and TRBJ2-1, with 7 bases matching TRBD2. CDR3 size: 14 residues. In germline, CDR1 is SEHNR, CDR2 FQNEAQ (reference sequence). V shed 3 bases, J shed 13 bases, and the junction held 12 bases outside the gene matches. The DNA of the CDR3 is TGTGCCAGCAGCTTCATTCGAGCGGGAAAAGGTCAGTTCTTC. Translation gives CASSFIRAGKGQFF.

The chain employs TRBV6-6 and TRBJ1-5, with a weak D call TRBD1 (5 bases). The CDR3 spans 14 residues. CDR1 MNHNY and CDR2 SVGAGI come from the germline V gene (reference sequence). Trimming removed 7 bases from V and 2 bases from J, with 12 bases in between. CDR3 in DNA: TGTGCCAGCAACTCGGCGGGGGGCAATCAGCCCCAGCATTTT. Its translation: CASNSAGGNQPQHF.

The chain links TRBV19 to TRBJ2-1; no firm D call. The V end lost 8 bases, the J end lost 1 base, and 9 bases lay between the germline ends. This CDR3 spans 13 amino acids. The germline gives CDR1 LNHDA, CDR2 SQIVND (reference sequence). CDR3 amino acids: CASSWASYNEQFF. The CDR3 DNA reads TGTGCCAGTTCCTGGGCATCCTACAATGAGCAGTTCTTC. The variable domain in full, with the rest retrieved from reference TRBV19 and TRBJ2-1, is DGGITQSPKYLFRKEGQNVTLSCEQNLNHDAMYWYRQDPGQGLRLIYYSQIVNDFQKGDIAEGYSVSREKKESFPLTVTSAQKNPTAFYLCASSWASYNEQFFGPGTRLTVL.

The sample holds a few counts of this clone. The chain joins TRBV9 to TRBJ2-5, with D perhaps TRBD2 (5 bases). CDR1 is SGDLS, CDR2 YYNGEE, per germline. V was trimmed by 0 bases and J by 5 bases, leaving 11 bases between them. The CDR3 loop spans 14 amino acids. CDR3 region: CASSVDGQRETQYF. DNA for the CDR3: TGTGCCAGCAGCGTAGATGGCCAGCGGGAGACCCAGTACTTC.

This clone came up a few times. V usage is TRBV20-1 and J usage is TRBJ2-1; D not certain. Germline CDR1 is DFQATT and CDR2 is SNEGSKA (reference sequence). CDR3 length: 9 amino acids. Between the trimmed V and J ends, which lost 5 bases and 7 bases, there was a span of 3 bases. The CDR3 reads CSASNEQFF. The CDR3 region has the DNA TGCAGTGCTTCAAATGAGCAGTTCTTC.